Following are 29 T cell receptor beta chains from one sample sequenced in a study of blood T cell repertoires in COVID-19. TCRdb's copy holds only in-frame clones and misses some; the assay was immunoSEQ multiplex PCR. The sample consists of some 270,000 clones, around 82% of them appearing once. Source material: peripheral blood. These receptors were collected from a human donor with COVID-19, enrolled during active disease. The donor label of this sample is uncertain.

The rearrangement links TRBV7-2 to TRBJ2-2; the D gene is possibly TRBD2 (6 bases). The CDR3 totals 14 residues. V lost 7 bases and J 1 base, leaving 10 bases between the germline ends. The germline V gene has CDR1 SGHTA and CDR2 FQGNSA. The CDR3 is CASTRLVNTGELFF. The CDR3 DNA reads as TGTGCCAGCACCCGACTAGTGAACACCGGGGAGCTGTTTTTT.

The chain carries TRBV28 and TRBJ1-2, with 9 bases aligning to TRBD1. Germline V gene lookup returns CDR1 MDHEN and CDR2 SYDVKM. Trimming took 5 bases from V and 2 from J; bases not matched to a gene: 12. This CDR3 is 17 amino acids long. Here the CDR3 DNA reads TGTGCCAGCAGTAACCCGACAGGGGGGAATTTGAACTATGGCTACACCTTC. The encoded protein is CASSNPTGGNLNYGYTF.

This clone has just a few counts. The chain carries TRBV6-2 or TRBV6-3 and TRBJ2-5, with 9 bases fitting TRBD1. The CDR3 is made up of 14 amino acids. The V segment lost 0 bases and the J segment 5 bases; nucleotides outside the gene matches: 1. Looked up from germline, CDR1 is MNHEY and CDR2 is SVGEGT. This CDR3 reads CASSYSDRGETQYF. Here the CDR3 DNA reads TGTGCCAGCAGTTACTCGGACAGGGGTGAGACCCAGTACTTC.

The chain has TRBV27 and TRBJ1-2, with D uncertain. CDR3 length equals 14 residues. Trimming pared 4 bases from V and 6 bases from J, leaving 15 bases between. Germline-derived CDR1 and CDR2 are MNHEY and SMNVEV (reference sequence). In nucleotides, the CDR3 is TGTGCCAGCAGTTCTACGATAGTCCAAAATGGCTACACCTTC. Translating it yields CASSSTIVQNGYTF.

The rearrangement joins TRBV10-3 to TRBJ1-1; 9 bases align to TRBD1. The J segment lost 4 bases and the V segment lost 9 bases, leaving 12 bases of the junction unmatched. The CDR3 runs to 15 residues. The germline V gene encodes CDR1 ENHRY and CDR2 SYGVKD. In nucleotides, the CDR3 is TGTGCCATGAGCTCCAGCCAACAGGGGGCCACTGAAGCTTTCTTT. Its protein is CAMSSSQQGATEAFF.

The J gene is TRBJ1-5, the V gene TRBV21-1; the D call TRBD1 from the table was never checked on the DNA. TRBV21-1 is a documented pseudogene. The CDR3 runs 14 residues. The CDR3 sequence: CASSRDSFNQPQHF. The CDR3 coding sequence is TGTGCCAGCAGCCGGGACAGCTTCAATCAGCCCCAGCATTTT.

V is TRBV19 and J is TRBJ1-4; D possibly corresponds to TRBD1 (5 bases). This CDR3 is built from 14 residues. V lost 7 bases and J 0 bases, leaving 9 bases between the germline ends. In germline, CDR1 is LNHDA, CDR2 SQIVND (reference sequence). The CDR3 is CASTQGATNEKLFF. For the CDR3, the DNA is TGTGCCAGTACTCAGGGCGCAACTAATGAAAAACTGTTTTTT.

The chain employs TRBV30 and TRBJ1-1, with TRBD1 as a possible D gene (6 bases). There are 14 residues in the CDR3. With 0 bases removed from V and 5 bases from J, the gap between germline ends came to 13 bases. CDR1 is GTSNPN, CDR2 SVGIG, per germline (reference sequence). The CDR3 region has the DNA TGTGCCTGGAGTGTAGCACAGGGAGGGACTGAAGCTTTCTTT. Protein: CAWSVAQGGTEAFF. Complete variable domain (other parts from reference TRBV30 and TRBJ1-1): SQTIHQWPATLVQPVGSPLSLECTVEGTSNPNLYWYRQAAGRGLQLLFYSVGIGQISSEVPQNLSASRPQDRQFILSSKKLLLSDSGFYLCAWSVAQGGTEAFFGQGTRLTVV.

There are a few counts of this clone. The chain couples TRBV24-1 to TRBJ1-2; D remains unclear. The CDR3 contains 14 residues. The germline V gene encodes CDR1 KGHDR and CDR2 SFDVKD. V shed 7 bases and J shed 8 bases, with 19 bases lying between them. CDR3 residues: CATSPTGYEGGYTF. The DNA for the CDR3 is TGTGCCACCAGCCCCACGGGGTATGAGGGCGGCTACACCTTC.

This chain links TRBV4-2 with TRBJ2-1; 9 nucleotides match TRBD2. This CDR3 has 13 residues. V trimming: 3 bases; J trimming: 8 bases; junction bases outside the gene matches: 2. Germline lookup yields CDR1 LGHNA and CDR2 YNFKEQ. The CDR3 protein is CASSQASGDEQFF. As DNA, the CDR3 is TGTGCCAGCAGCCAGGCTAGCGGGGATGAGCAGTTCTTC.

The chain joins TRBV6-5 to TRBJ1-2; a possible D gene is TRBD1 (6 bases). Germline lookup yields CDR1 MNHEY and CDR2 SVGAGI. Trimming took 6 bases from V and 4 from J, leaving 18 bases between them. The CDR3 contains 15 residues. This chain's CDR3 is CASSPRGGLGYGYTF. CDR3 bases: TGTGCCAGCAGCCCAAGGGGGGGCCTGGGCTATGGCTACACCTTC.

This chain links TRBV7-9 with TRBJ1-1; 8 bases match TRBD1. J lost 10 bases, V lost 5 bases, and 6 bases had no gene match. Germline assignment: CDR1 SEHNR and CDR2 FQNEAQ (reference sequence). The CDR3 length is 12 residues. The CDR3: CASSQGATPAFF. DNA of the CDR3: TGTGCCAGCAGCCAGGGGGCCACCCCAGCTTTCTTT.

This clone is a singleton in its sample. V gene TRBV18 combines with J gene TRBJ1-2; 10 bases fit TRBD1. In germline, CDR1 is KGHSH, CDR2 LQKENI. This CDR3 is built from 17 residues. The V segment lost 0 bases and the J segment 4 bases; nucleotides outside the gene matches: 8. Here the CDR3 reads CASSPPVERQGAYGYTF. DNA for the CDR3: TGTGCCAGCTCACCACCCGTGGAAAGACAGGGGGCCTATGGCTACACCTTC.

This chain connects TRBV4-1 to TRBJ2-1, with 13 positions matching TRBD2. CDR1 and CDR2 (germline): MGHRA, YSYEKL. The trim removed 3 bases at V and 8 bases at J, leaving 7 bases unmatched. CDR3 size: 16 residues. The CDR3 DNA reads TGCGCCAGCAGCCAGATAGGACTAGCGGGAGCGCATGAGCAGTTCTTC. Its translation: CASSQIGLAGAHEQFF.

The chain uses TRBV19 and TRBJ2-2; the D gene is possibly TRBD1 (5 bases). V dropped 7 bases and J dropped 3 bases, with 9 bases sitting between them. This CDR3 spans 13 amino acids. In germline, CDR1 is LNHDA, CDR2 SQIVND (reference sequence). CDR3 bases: TGTGCCAGTAACCCACAGGACACCGGGGAGCTGTTTTTT. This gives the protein CASNPQDTGELFF. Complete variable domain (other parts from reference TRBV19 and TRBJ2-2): DGGITQSPKYLFRKEGQNVTLSCEQNLNHDAMYWYRQDPGQGLRLIYYSQIVNDFQKGDIAEGYSVSREKKESFPLTVTSAQKNPTAFYLCASNPQDTGELFFGEGSRLTVL.

The DNA of the CDR3 is TGTGCCAGCCAAAGCGGGAGGACCGCAGATACGCAGTATTTT. Translated: CASQSGRTADTQYF. The V gene is TRBV6-5, the J gene TRBJ2-3; 9 bases fit TRBD2. V lost 8 bases, J lost 4 bases, and 7 bases stayed unmatched. The CDR3 consists of 14 residues. The V gene's germline CDR1 is MNHEY and CDR2 SVGAGI.

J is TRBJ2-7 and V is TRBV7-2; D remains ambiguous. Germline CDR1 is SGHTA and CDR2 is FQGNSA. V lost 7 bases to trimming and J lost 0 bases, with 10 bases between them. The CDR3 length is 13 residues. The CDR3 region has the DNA TGTGCCAGCAACCCCGGCGGCTCCTACGAGCAGTACTTC. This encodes CASNPGGSYEQYF.

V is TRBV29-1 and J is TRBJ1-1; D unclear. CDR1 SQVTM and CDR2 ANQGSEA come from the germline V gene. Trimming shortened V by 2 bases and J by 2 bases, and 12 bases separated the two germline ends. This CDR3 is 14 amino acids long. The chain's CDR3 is CSVEWLGRNTEAFF. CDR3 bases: TGCAGCGTTGAATGGTTGGGCCGTAACACTGAAGCTTTCTTT.

The CDR3 spells CASSQGVAGDSDTQYF. The CDR3 DNA reads TGTGCCAGCAGCCAAGGAGTAGCGGGAGATTCAGATACGCAGTATTTT. This rearrangement joins TRBV3-1 (or the pseudogene TRBV3-2) to TRBJ2-3; 9 bases fit TRBD2. The CDR3 covers 16 residues. Unmatched junction bases numbered 6, after V lost 1 base and J lost 4 bases. From germline, CDR1 is LGHDT and CDR2 YNNKEL (reference sequence).

The CDR3 nucleotides are TGTGCCAGCAGCTTAACTGAGTGGACTGAAGCTTTCTTT. This sequence encodes CASSLTEWTEAFF. This chain connects TRBV7-3 to TRBJ1-1; no clear D. There are 13 residues in the CDR3. In germline, CDR1 is SGHTA, CDR2 FQGTGA. The V end was cut by 0 bases, the J end by 5 bases, with 7 bases between.

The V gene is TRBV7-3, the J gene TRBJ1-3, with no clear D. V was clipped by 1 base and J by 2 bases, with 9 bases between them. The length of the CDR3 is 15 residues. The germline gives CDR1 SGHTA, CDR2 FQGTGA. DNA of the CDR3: TGTGCCAGCAGCTTAAGCGGGGAAGCTGGAAACACCATATATTTT. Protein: CASSLSGEAGNTIYF.

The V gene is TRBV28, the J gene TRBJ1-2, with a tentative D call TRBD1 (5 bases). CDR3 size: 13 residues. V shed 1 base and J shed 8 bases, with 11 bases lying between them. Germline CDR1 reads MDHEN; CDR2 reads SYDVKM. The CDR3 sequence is CASSLSRAGGYTF. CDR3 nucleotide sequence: TGTGCCAGCAGTTTATCCAGGGCGGGGGGCTACACCTTC.

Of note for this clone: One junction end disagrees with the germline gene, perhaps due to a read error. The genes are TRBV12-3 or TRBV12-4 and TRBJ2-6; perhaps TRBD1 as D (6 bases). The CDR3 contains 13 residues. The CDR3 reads CASRLGTTNVLTF. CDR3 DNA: TGTGCCAGCAGGTTAGGGACAACCAACGTCCTGACTTTC.

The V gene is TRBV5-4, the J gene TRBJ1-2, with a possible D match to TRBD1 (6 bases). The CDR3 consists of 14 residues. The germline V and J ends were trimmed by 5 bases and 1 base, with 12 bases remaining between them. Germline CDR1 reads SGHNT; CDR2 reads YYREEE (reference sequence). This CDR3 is CASRQDSYNYGYTF. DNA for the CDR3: TGTGCCAGCAGACAGGACAGCTATAACTATGGCTACACCTTC.

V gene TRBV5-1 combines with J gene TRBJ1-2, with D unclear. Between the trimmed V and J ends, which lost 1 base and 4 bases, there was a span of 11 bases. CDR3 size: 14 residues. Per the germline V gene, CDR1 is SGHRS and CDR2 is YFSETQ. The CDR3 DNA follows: TGCGCCAGCAGCTTGAGTTCTGGCTTCTATGGCTACACCTTC. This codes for CASSLSSGFYGYTF.

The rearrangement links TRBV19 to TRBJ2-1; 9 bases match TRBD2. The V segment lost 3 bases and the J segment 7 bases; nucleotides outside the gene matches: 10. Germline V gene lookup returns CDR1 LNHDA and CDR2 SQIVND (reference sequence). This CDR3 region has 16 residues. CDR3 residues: CASSIKGAGGENEQFF. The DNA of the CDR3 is TGTGCCAGTAGTATTAAGGGGGCGGGAGGGGAAAATGAGCAGTTCTTC. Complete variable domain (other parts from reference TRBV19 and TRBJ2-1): DGGITQSPKYLFRKEGQNVTLSCEQNLNHDAMYWYRQDPGQGLRLIYYSQIVNDFQKGDIAEGYSVSREKKESFPLTVTSAQKNPTAFYLCASSIKGAGGENEQFFGPGTRLTVL.

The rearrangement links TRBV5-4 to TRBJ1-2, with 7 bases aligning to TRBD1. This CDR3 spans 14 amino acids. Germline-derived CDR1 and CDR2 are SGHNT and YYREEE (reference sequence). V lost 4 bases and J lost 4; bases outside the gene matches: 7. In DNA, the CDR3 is TGTGCCAGCAGCCCGGGACAGATCTCCTATGGCTACACCTTC. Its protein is CASSPGQISYGYTF.

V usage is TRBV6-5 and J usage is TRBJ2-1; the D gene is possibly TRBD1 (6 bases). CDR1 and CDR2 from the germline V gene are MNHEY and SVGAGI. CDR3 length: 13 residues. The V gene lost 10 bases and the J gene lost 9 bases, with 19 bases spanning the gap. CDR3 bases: TGTGCCACGGCAGAGCTAACAGGGACTGAGCAGTTCTTC. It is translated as CATAELTGTEQFF.

The DNA for the CDR3 is TGTGCCAGCAGTGATTGGAACCGGGACAGGGTAAAGACCCAGTACTTC. Protein: CASSDWNRDRVKTQYF. The chain has TRBV6-1 and TRBJ2-5, with TRBD1 matching 9 bases. Per the germline V gene, CDR1 is MNHNS and CDR2 is SASEGT. V was pared by 3 bases and J by 6 bases, with 11 bases of the junction left unmatched. CDR3 size: 16 residues.